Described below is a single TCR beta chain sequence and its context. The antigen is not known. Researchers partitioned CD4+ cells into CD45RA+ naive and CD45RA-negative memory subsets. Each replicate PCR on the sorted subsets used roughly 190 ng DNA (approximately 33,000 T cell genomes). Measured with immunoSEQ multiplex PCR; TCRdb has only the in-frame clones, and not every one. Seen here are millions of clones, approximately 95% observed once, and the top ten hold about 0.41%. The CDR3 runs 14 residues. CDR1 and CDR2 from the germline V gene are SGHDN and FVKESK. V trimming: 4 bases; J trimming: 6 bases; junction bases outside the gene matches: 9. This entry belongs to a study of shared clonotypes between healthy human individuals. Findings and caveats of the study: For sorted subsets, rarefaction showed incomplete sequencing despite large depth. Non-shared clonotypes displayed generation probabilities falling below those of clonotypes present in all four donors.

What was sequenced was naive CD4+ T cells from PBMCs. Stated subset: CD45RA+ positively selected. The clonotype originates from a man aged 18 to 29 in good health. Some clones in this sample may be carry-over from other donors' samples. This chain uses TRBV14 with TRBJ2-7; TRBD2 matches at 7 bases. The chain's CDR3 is CASSPTGGMSEQYF. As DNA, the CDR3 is TGTGCCAGCAGCCCGACGGGGGGTATGTCCGAGCAGTACTTC.